This T cell receptor beta chain was recovered during a study of control samples from healthy donors and cancer patients. The repertoire was sequenced with immunoSEQ multiplex PCR; TCRdb's copy has only in-frame clones and lacks some. This table has some 90,000 clones, about 86% appearing once. This CDR3 has 12 amino acids. Germline CDR1 is LGHDT and CDR2 is YNNKEL (reference sequence). With 1 base removed from V and 11 bases from J, the gap between germline ends came to 11 bases. The receptor was derived from a woman between 45 and 60 years old in good health. Sequencing used blood. The chain recombines TRBV3-1 (or the pseudogene TRBV3-2) with TRBJ1-1; D gene ambiguous. The CDR3 loop is CASSQGITFAFF. For the CDR3, the DNA is TGTGCCAGCAGCCAAGGGATAACCTTCGCTTTCTTT.